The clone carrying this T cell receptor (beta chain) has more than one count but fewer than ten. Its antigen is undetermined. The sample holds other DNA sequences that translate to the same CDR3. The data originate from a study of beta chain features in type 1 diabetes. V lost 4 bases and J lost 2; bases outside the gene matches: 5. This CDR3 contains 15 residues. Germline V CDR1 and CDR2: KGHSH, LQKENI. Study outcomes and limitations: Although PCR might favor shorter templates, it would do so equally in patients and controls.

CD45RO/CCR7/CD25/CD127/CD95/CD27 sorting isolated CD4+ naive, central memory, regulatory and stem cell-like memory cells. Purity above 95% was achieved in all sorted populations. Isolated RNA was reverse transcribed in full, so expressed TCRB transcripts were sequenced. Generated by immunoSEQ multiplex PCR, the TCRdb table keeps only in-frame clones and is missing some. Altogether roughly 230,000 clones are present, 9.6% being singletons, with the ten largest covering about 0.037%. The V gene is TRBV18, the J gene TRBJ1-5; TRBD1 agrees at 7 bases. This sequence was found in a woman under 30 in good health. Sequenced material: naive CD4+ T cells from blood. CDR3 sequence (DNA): TGTGCCAGCTCACTCGGCACAGGGGGCAATCAGCCCCAGCATTTT. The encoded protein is CASSLGTGGNQPQHF. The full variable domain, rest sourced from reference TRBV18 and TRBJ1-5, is NAGVMQNPRHLVRRRGQEARLRCSPMKGHSHVYWYRQLPEEGLKFMVYLQKENIIDESGMPKERFSAEFPKEGPSILRIQQVVRGDSAAYFCASSLGTGGNQPQHFGDGTRLSIL.